The clone carrying this TCR beta chain was seen a handful of times. The junction had 8 bases not matched to a gene; V was cut back by 5 bases and J by 8 bases. The CDR3 has 13 amino acids. Germline V CDR1 and CDR2: SGHTA, FQGNSA. The 5'RACE template-switching step produced TCR cDNA and added a universal primer site and UMIs. TCRdb itself ran the 5' RACE reads through MiXCR, one entry per CDR3 protein. The sample carries 500,000 to 650,000 distinct CDR3 sequences, more than 9% recorded once. This specimen belongs to a study of T cells after yellow fever vaccination. Study-level background: When fractions had low cell numbers, they were prepared with SMART-Seq v4 Ultra Low Input.

The genes are TRBV7-2 and TRBJ1-2; 7 bases align to TRBD1. The receptor comes from a man between 25 and 39 years old who received the YFV17D yellow fever vaccine. The sequencing here drew on PBMCs, taken on the day of the yellow fever booster vaccination. CDR3 protein: CASSEKGARGYTF. In DNA, the CDR3 is TGTGCCAGCAGCGAGAAGGGGGCTAGGGGCTACACCTTC.